The 5 T cell receptor beta chains reported below all come from one sample, sequenced in a study of identical twins. Each CDR3 protein is one row after TCRdb ran MiXCR on the 5' RACE reads. Altogether 1.5 million to 2 million distinct CDR3 sequences are present, more than 30% being singletons, with the ten largest covering approximately 0.29%. Sequencing was performed on cord blood. The receptors derive from a newborn girl in good health.

With regard to this clonotype: At one boundary the junction diverges from the germline segment, which might be a read error. The chain combines TRBV4-1 with TRBJ1-1; TRBD1 aligns across 7 bases. The CDR3 totals 15 residues. CDR1 and CDR2 (germline): MGHRA, YSYEKL. Written as DNA, the CDR3 is TGCGCCGGCAGCCCACTAACAGGGGCCCACACTGAAGCTTTCTTT. It translates to CAGSPLTGAHTEAFF.

The chain employs TRBV3-1 and TRBJ2-2, with D possibly TRBD1 on 6 matching bases. The V gene lost 1 base and the J gene lost 6 bases, with 9 bases spanning the gap. This CDR3 has 14 residues. CDR1 is LGHDT and CDR2 is YNNKEL in the germline V gene (reference sequence). The CDR3 coding sequence is TGTGCCAGCAGCCAAGCCGGGACACCCGGGGAGCTGTTTTTT. Translating gives CASSQAGTPGELFF.

This clonotype has more than one count but fewer than ten. The rearrangement links TRBV12-3 or TRBV12-4 to TRBJ1-4; no clear D. The CDR3 has 13 amino acids. The V end was cut by 3 bases, the J end by 4 bases, with 6 bases between. CDR3 DNA sequence: TGTGCCAGCAGTTTTACAGTTAATGAAAAACTGTTTTTT. This sequence encodes CASSFTVNEKLFF.

The CDR3 DNA follows: TGCGCCAGCAGGGTGGACTACCCCTCAGATGAGCAGTTCTTC. Its translation is CASRVDYPSDEQFF. V is TRBV5-1 and J is TRBJ2-1; D might be TRBD2 (6 bases). CDR1 and CDR2 (germline): SGHRS, YFSETQ. V was cut by 5 bases and J by 8 bases, with 17 bases left in between. The CDR3 runs 14 residues.

The V call is TRBV29-1, the J call TRBJ2-7, with D possibly being TRBD2 (5 bases). Germline CDR1 and CDR2: SQVTM and ANQGSEA. The CDR3 covers 12 residues. With 5 bases removed from V and 0 bases from J, the gap between germline ends came to 8 bases. The CDR3 bases are TGCAGCGTTAGCGGATTCTCCTACGAGCAGTACTTC. Protein sequence: CSVSGFSYEQYF.